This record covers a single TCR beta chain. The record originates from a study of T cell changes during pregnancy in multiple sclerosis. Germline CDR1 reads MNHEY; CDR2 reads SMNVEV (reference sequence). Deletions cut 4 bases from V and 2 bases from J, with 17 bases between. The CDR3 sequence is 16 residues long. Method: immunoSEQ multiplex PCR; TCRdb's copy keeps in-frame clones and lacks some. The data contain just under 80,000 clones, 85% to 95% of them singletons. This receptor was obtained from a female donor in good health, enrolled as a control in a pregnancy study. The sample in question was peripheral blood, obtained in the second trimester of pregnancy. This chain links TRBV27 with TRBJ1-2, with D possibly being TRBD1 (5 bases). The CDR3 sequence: CASSSHGGGSNYGYTF. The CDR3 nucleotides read TGTGCCAGCAGTTCCCACGGGGGGGGGTCCAACTATGGCTACACCTTC.